A selection of T cell receptor beta chains follows, all from one sample in a study of cytomegalovirus exposure and HLA in healthy donors. The protocol was immunoSEQ multiplex PCR, while the TCRdb copy is restricted to in-frame clones and leaves out a portion. Of under 200,000 clones in the sample, 71% are singletons; the top ten hold more than 2.5%. The sample comprised PBMCs. Receptor source: a woman in her 30s in good health and CMV-seronegative. CDR3s include the opening cysteine and the closing phenylalanine or tryptophan. A D gene is named only where the DNA matches it firmly. Clone size is not always given. Where it is, it says once, few, many or a class for expanded clones.

J gene	V gene	clone size	D gene	CDR3 protein	CDR3 DNA
TRBJ1-3	TRBV4-2	-	-	CASSQERDSLSGNTIYF	TGTGCCAGCAGCCAAGAAAGAGACAGCCTCTCTGGAAACACCATATATTTT
TRBJ2-3	TRBV28	-	TRBD2	CASTLAGALDTQYF	TGTGCCAGTACTCTAGCGGGAGCGCTAGATACGCAGTATTTT
TRBJ1-6	TRBV5-1	-	-	CASRQALSSYNSPLHF	TGCGCCAGCAGGCAGGCCTTAAGCTCCTATAATTCACCCCTCCACTTT
TRBJ2-5	TRBV2	-	-	CASSVYSQETQYF	TGTGCCAGCAGTGTTTATAGCCAAGAGACCCAGTACTTC
TRBJ2-2	TRBV6-5	-	-	CASKRFRLTGELFF	TGTGCCAGCAAAAGATTCCGGTTGACCGGGGAGCTGTTTTTT
TRBJ2-1	TRBV9	-	TRBD1	CASSPSTGGLYNEQFF	TGTGCCAGCAGCCCCTCGACAGGGGGCCTCTACAATGAGCAGTTCTTC
TRBJ2-1	TRBV23-1	once	-	CASSQCTGSSYNEQFF	TGCGCCAGCAGTCAATGTACAGGGAGCTCCTACAATGAGCAGTTCTTC
TRBJ2-1	TRBV7-8	-	TRBD2	CASSLARIIAGPYNEQFF	TGTGCCAGCAGCTTAGCCCGGATAATAGCGGGACCTTACAATGAGCAGTTCTTC
TRBJ2-7	TRBV28	-	-	CASSFAGVRPHEQYF	TGTGCCAGCAGTTTTGCCGGAGTTCGTCCTCACGAGCAGTACTTC
TRBJ2-5	TRBV2	-	-	CASSKRDGGAHETQYF	TGTGCCAGCAGTAAAAGAGATGGTGGGGCTCACGAGACCCAGTACTTC
TRBJ2-5	TRBV9	few	TRBD2	CASSVEAGAQETQYF	TGTGCCAGCAGCGTAGAAGCGGGGGCCCAAGAGACCCAGTACTTC
TRBJ2-1	TRBV6-1	-	TRBD2	CASELAGGINNEQFF	TGTGCCAGTGAGCTAGCGGGAGGGATTAACAATGAGCAGTTCTTC
TRBJ2-1	TRBV28	-	TRBD2	CASGGVYNEQFF	TGTGCCAGCGGGGGGGTTTACAATGAGCAGTTCTTC
TRBJ1-3	TRBV4-3	-	-	CASSQQGVGNTIYF	TGCGCCAGCAGCCAGCAGGGTGTTGGAAACACCATATATTTT
TRBJ1-1	TRBV4-1	few	-	CASSQDWNTEAFF	TGCGCCAGCAGCCAAGACTGGAACACTGAAGCTTTCTTT
TRBJ2-1	TRBV4-3	-	-	CASSPTGGYNEQFF	TGCGCCAGCAGCCCGACAGGCGGCTACAATGAGCAGTTCTTC
TRBJ2-7	TRBV6-5	once	-	CASSPRLRFYEQYF	TGTGCCAGCAGTCCCAGGTTACGCTTCTACGAGCAGTACTTC
TRBJ1-1	TRBV7-2	-	-	CASSSRALKGEAFF	TGTGCCAGCAGCTCCCGGGCCCTAAAGGGGGAGGCTTTCTTT
TRBJ2-7	TRBV5-4	-	TRBD1	CASSSRDRGVHEQYF	TGTGCCAGCAGCTCCCGGGACAGGGGTGTACACGAGCAGTACTTC
TRBJ2-7	TRBV11-2	-	-	CASSPISGSSYEQYF	TGTGCCAGCAGCCCCATTTCTGGGAGCTCCTACGAGCAGTACTTC
TRBJ2-2	TRBV4-1	-	TRBD2	CASSQPTSGGPGTGELFF	TGCGCCAGCAGCCAACCTACTTCGGGAGGGCCAGGCACCGGGGAGCTGTTTTTT
TRBJ2-1	TRBV27	-	-	CASSLTGYEQFF	TGTGCCAGCAGTTTAACGGGATATGAGCAGTTCTTC
TRBJ2-1	TRBV11-3	-	-	CASSLEDGSSYNEQFF	TGTGCCAGCAGCTTGGAGGACGGTAGCTCCTACAATGAGCAGTTCTTC
TRBJ1-1	TRBV30	-	-	CAWSINGKNTEAFF	TGTGCCTGGAGTATCAACGGGAAAAACACTGAAGCTTTCTTT
TRBJ1-5	TRBV27	few	-	CASSLDNSNQPQHF	TGTGCCAGCAGTTTAGACAATAGCAATCAGCCCCAGCATTTT
TRBJ2-7	TRBV5-1	-	TRBD2	CASSQDGTTESAQYF	TGCGCCAGCAGCCAGGACGGGACTACCGAGTCAGCGCAGTACTTC
TRBJ2-7	TRBV5-1	-	TRBD2	CASSLNSGGRSSYEQYF	TGCGCCAGCAGCTTGAATAGCGGGGGGCGTAGCTCCTACGAGCAGTACTTC
TRBJ2-7	TRBV29-1	-	TRBD1	CSVDDTGDQQYF	TGCAGCGTCGATGATACAGGGGATCAGCAGTACTTC
TRBJ2-3	TRBV7-2	-	TRBD2	CASSFRTSGGTDTQYF	TGTGCCAGCAGCTTTAGGACTAGCGGGGGAACAGATACGCAGTATTTT
TRBJ2-7	TRBV25-1	few	-	CASSEHSYEQYF	TGTGCCAGCAGTGAACATTCCTACGAGCAGTACTTC
TRBJ1-5	TRBV28	-	TRBD1	CASSLVLTQGSSQPQHF	TGTGCCAGCAGTTTGGTTCTTACACAGGGGTCTAGCCAGCCCCAGCATTTT
TRBJ2-7	TRBV29-1	few	TRBD1	CSVDRSGTGNEQYF	TGCAGCGTGGATCGTTCCGGGACAGGGAACGAGCAGTACTTC
TRBJ1-1	TRBV19	few	-	CASSIWVGGVNTEAFF	TGTGCCAGTAGTATTTGGGTTGGGGGCGTGAACACTGAAGCTTTCTTT
TRBJ2-5	TRBV27	-	TRBD1	CASTDRVLETQYF	TGTGCCAGCACTGACAGGGTGCTGGAGACCCAGTACTTC
TRBJ1-2	TRBV19	-	-	CASSMIERSGYGYTF	TGTGCCAGTAGTATGATTGAGAGATCGGGCTATGGCTACACCTTC
TRBJ2-2	TRBV29-1	-	TRBD2	CSVESGGGTTGELFF	TGCAGCGTTGAAAGTGGCGGGGGGACCACCGGGGAGCTGTTTTTT
TRBJ2-2	TRBV5-6	-	-	CASSSQPVRTGELFF	TGTGCCAGCAGCTCTCAGCCCGTGAGGACCGGGGAGCTGTTTTTT
TRBJ2-3	TRBV4-1	-	TRBD2	CASSQDPSGTSDTQYF	TGCGCCAGCAGCCAAGATCCTAGCGGGACATCAGATACGCAGTATTTT
TRBJ2-7	TRBV6-1	-	TRBD1	CASSATGIGYEQYF	TGTGCCAGCAGTGCGACAGGGATCGGCTACGAGCAGTACTTC
TRBJ2-2	TRBV25-1	-	TRBD2	CASSGSLGGAGELFF	TGTGCCAGCAGTGGGAGTTTGGGAGGGGCCGGGGAGCTGTTTTTT
TRBJ2-3	TRBV5-4	-	TRBD2	CASSLPSGMSTDTQYF	TGTGCCAGCAGCCTCCCTAGCGGGATGAGCACAGATACGCAGTATTTT
TRBJ1-6	TRBV15	-	-	CATSRRESSPLHF	TGTGCCACCAGCAGACGGGAAAGTTCACCCCTCCACTTT
TRBJ1-3	TRBV6-6	once	-	CASSYRGGAGGNTIYF	TGTGCCAGCAGTTACAGGGGGGGGGCTGGTGGAAACACCATATATTTT
TRBJ1-2	TRBV2	few	-	CASSDMWGLGGYTF	TGTGCCAGCAGTGATATGTGGGGGCTGGGAGGCTACACCTTC
TRBJ2-7	TRBV6-5	-	TRBD2	CASRILASSYEQYF	TGTGCCAGCAGGATACTAGCGTCCTCCTACGAGCAGTACTTC